The T cell receptor beta chain described here comes from a study of blood T cells in healthy people across ages. Study outcomes and limitations: Among T cells, TCR beta diversity per million cells dropped roughly linearly as age rose.

About this clonotype: Its antigen remains unknown. With a much larger clone just one base away, this may be a read error.

The CDR3 runs to 14 residues. CDR1 is MNHEY and CDR2 is SVGAGI in the germline V gene. The second PCR ran 7 to 11 cycles with a sample-barcoded 5' primer and J-beta primers. Per sample, CDR3-containing paired-end reads numbered at least 2.5 million. TCRdb reprocessed the 5' RACE reads with MiXCR, giving one entry per CDR3 protein. Of about 930,000 distinct CDR3 sequences detected, 29% appear once; the ten largest clones hold roughly 10%. These data were likewise used in another study, on T cells of mothers and their children. That work contributes: A few healthy Caucasian mothers gave samples, and so did their six children. Unrelated mother-child pairs always had slightly, but never significantly, lower normalized overlap than related pairs.

J is TRBJ2-5 and V is TRBV6-5; D gene uncertain. The last part of the DNA fits TRBJ2-7 better; the J call may be wrong. The receptor was isolated from a woman between 35 and 50 years old in good health. Sample: blood. CDR3 DNA sequence: TGTGCCAGCAGTGACGCTATTCCGATGGGCGAGCAGTACTTC. Amino acid sequence: CASSDAIPMGEQYF.